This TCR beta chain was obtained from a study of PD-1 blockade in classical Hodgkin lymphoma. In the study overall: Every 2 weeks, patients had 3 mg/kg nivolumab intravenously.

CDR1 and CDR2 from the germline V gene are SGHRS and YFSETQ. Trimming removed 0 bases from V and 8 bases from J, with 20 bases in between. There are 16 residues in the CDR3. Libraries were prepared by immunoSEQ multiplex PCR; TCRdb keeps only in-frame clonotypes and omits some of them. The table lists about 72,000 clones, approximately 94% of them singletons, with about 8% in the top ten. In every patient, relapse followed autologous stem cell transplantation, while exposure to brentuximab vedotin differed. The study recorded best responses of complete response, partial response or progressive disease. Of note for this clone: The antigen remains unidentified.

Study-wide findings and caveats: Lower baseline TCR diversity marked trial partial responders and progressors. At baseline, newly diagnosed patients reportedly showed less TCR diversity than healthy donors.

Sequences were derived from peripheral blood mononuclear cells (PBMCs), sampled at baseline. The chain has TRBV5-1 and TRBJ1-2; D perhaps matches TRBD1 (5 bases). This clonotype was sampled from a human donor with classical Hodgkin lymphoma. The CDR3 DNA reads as TGCGCCAGCAGCTTGGCCGACAGTGGAGTAACTATGGGCTACACCTTC. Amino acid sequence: CASSLADSGVTMGYTF. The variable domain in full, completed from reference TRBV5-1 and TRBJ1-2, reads KAGVTQTPRYLIKTRGQQVTLSCSPISGHRSVSWYQQTPGQGLQFLFEYFSETQRNKGNFPGRFSGRQFSNSRSEMNVSTLELGDSALYLCASSLADSGVTMGYTFGSGTRLTVV.